The clone carrying this T cell receptor (beta chain) appeared a single time. The sample is drawn from a study of blood T cell repertoires in COVID-19. Study context: The origin of the acute and convalescent COVID-19 samples was the United States, Italy and Spain. PBMCs, B-cell-depleted T cells, or T cells were the source of the cDNA or gDNA that made up the material.

In the study's own analysis: Amplifying reference gene primers gave estimates of nucleated cell counts. The protocol was immunoSEQ multiplex PCR, while the TCRdb copy is restricted to in-frame clones and leaves out a portion. V, J and clone size derive from that table, while D and trimming were established from the DNA sequence. Seen here are around 110,000 clones, about nine tenths observed once, and the top ten hold less than 2%. V lost 2 bases to trimming and J lost 5 bases, with 15 bases between them. Germline V gene data show CDR1 as MNHEY and CDR2 as SVGAGI. CDR3 length equals 15 residues. The source of this sequence is a human donor with active COVID-19. The donor label of this sample is uncertain. The sample was peripheral blood. This sequence joins TRBV6-5 and TRBJ1-1, with a weak D call TRBD1 (6 bases). The CDR3 DNA is TGTGCCAGCAGTTACCGACAGGTTGGGGGTACTGAAGCTTTCTTT. Translating gives CASSYRQVGGTEAFF.